These T cell receptor beta chains were read from a single sample in a study of beta chain features in type 1 diabetes. TCRdb's copy holds only in-frame clones and misses some; the assay was immunoSEQ multiplex PCR. The sample shows 250,000 to 350,000 clones, 14% of them seen only once. The sample taken for sequencing was naive CD4+ T cells from blood. These receptors all come from a man aged 25 to 40 with type 1 diabetes. Both conserved end residues are part of each CDR3. Each record gives: CDR3 protein, CDR3 DNA, J gene, D gene, CDR3 length, V gene, clone size. A D gene is named only where the DNA matches it firmly. Clone size, where shown, is once, few, many, or a class for clones that have expanded.

CDR3 protein: CSVGLAQPDTQYF; CDR3 DNA: TGCAGCGTTGGTCTAGCGCAACCAGATACGCAGTATTTT; J gene: TRBJ2-3; D gene: NA; CDR3 length: 13; V gene: TRBV29-1; clone size: few
CDR3 protein: CASSPGGPDTQYF; CDR3 DNA: TGTGCCAGCAGCCCCGGAGGGCCAGATACGCAGTATTTT; J gene: TRBJ2-3; D gene: NA; CDR3 length: 13; V gene: TRBV11-3; clone size: NA
CDR3 protein: CAWRLAGSSYEQYF; CDR3 DNA: TGTGCCTGGAGGTTAGCGGGGAGCTCCTACGAGCAGTACTTC; J gene: TRBJ2-7; D gene: TRBD2; CDR3 length: 14; V gene: TRBV30; clone size: few
CDR3 protein: CASSALGDQVYEQYF; CDR3 DNA: TGTGCCAGCAGCGCGCTAGGGGATCAGGTTTACGAGCAGTACTTC; J gene: TRBJ2-7; D gene: NA; CDR3 length: 15; V gene: TRBV4-2; clone size: few
CDR3 protein: CASSGGSTLALAFF; CDR3 DNA: TGTGCCAGCAGTGGGGGCAGTACCCTTGCGTTAGCTTTCTTT; J gene: TRBJ1-1; D gene: NA; CDR3 length: 14; V gene: TRBV2; clone size: NA
CDR3 protein: CASSYRGSNTEAFF; CDR3 DNA: TGTGCCAGCAGCTACAGGGGATCGAACACTGAAGCTTTCTTT; J gene: TRBJ1-1; D gene: TRBD1; CDR3 length: 14; V gene: TRBV11-2; clone size: few
CDR3 protein: CASSSKGAYSYEQYF; CDR3 DNA: TGTGCCAGCAGCTCCAAGGGGGCATACTCCTACGAGCAGTACTTC; J gene: TRBJ2-7; D gene: TRBD1; CDR3 length: 15; V gene: TRBV28; clone size: NA
CDR3 protein: CASKAGGTYNEQFF; CDR3 DNA: TGCGCCAGTAAGGCCGGGGGAACCTACAATGAGCAGTTCTTC; J gene: TRBJ2-1; D gene: NA; CDR3 length: 14; V gene: TRBV5-1; clone size: NA
CDR3 protein: CASSRPNSGSSGNEQFF; CDR3 DNA: TGTGCCAGTAGTAGACCAAATAGCGGGAGTTCAGGGAATGAGCAGTTCTTC; J gene: TRBJ2-1; D gene: TRBD2; CDR3 length: 17; V gene: TRBV19; clone size: few
CDR3 protein: CAWSIEGQGYGYTF; CDR3 DNA: TGTGCCTGGAGTATCGAGGGACAGGGGTACGGCTACACCTTC; J gene: TRBJ1-2; D gene: TRBD1; CDR3 length: 14; V gene: TRBV30; clone size: NA
CDR3 protein: CASSQVGRLEANSGANVLTF; CDR3 DNA: TGTGCCAGCAGCCAAGTGGGTCGACTCGAGGCTAACTCTGGGGCCAACGTCCTGACTTTC; J gene: TRBJ2-6; D gene: NA; CDR3 length: 20; V gene: TRBV4-2; clone size: few
CDR3 protein: CASSPRAGGASGNTIYF; CDR3 DNA: TGTGCCAGCAGCCCGCGAGCAGGGGGCGCCTCTGGAAACACCATATATTTT; J gene: TRBJ1-3; D gene: TRBD1; CDR3 length: 17; V gene: TRBV7-2; clone size: few
CDR3 protein: CASSRSLDSSNEKLFF; CDR3 DNA: TGCGCCAGCAGCCGGAGTTTAGACAGCTCCAATGAAAAACTGTTTTTT; J gene: TRBJ1-4; D gene: NA; CDR3 length: 16; V gene: TRBV5-1; clone size: NA
CDR3 protein: CASITGTGGHYEQYF; CDR3 DNA: TGTGCCAGCATCACCGGGACAGGGGGCCACTACGAGCAGTACTTC; J gene: TRBJ2-7; D gene: TRBD1; CDR3 length: 15; V gene: TRBV28; clone size: few
CDR3 protein: CASSAVFGQGATIYF; CDR3 DNA: TGTGCCAGCAGCGCCGTCTTTGGACAGGGGGCCACCATATATTTT; J gene: TRBJ1-3; D gene: TRBD1; CDR3 length: 15; V gene: TRBV9; clone size: NA
CDR3 protein: CASSHRFVGVETQYF; CDR3 DNA: TGTGCCAGCAGCCACCGCTTCGTAGGGGTAGAGACCCAGTACTTC; J gene: TRBJ2-5; D gene: NA; CDR3 length: 15; V gene: TRBV5-6; clone size: few
CDR3 protein: CASSLVTGITNEQFF; CDR3 DNA: TGTGCCAGCAGCTTAGTTACCGGGATAACGAATGAGCAGTTCTTC; J gene: TRBJ2-1; D gene: NA; CDR3 length: 15; V gene: TRBV7-2; clone size: few
CDR3 protein: CASSYDRGKTEAFF; CDR3 DNA: TGTGCCAGCAGTTACGACAGGGGGAAGACTGAAGCTTTCTTT; J gene: TRBJ1-1; D gene: TRBD1; CDR3 length: 14; V gene: TRBV6-5; clone size: few
CDR3 protein: CASSLNAPNTEAFF; CDR3 DNA: TGCGCCAGCAGCCTGAATGCGCCGAACACTGAAGCTTTCTTT; J gene: TRBJ1-1; D gene: NA; CDR3 length: 14; V gene: TRBV5-1; clone size: NA
CDR3 protein: CASSQGEAGANVLTF; CDR3 DNA: TGTGCCAGCAGCCAAGGAGAGGCTGGGGCCAACGTCCTGACTTTC; J gene: TRBJ2-6; D gene: NA; CDR3 length: 15; V gene: TRBV7-3; clone size: NA
CDR3 protein: CASSQLAGATGDTQYF; CDR3 DNA: TGCGCCAGCAGCCAACTGGCGGGAGCGACCGGAGATACGCAGTATTTT; J gene: TRBJ2-3; D gene: TRBD2; CDR3 length: 16; V gene: TRBV4-3; clone size: few
CDR3 protein: CASSRTGIGYGYTF; CDR3 DNA: TGTGCCAGCAGCCGTACAGGGATTGGTTATGGCTACACCTTC; J gene: TRBJ1-2; D gene: NA; CDR3 length: 14; V gene: TRBV13; clone size: NA
CDR3 protein: CASSLYQAEAFF; CDR3 DNA: TGTGCCAGCAGTTTATACCAGGCTGAAGCTTTCTTT; J gene: TRBJ1-1; D gene: NA; CDR3 length: 12; V gene: TRBV28; clone size: NA
CDR3 protein: CASSLSSAQNEQFF; CDR3 DNA: TGTGCCAGCAGCCTATCGTCTGCCCAAAATGAGCAGTTCTTC; J gene: TRBJ2-1; D gene: NA; CDR3 length: 14; V gene: TRBV7-9; clone size: few
CDR3 protein: CASSMTTSSVEQFF; CDR3 DNA: TGTGCCAGCAGCATGACGACTAGTTCGGTGGAGCAGTTCTTC; J gene: TRBJ2-1; D gene: NA; CDR3 length: 14; V gene: TRBV9; clone size: few
CDR3 protein: CASSKVGLDWSEAFF; CDR3 DNA: TGTGCCAGCTCAAAAGTCGGTTTAGACTGGTCTGAAGCTTTCTTT; J gene: TRBJ1-1; D gene: NA; CDR3 length: 15; V gene: TRBV18; clone size: NA
CDR3 protein: CASVSSRSTDTQYF; CDR3 DNA: TGTGCCAGCGTTTCATCCAGGAGCACAGATACGCAGTATTTT; J gene: TRBJ2-3; D gene: NA; CDR3 length: 14; V gene: TRBV28; clone size: NA
CDR3 protein: CASSDRGETQYF; CDR3 DNA: TGTGCCAGCAGCGATAGGGGAGAGACCCAGTACTTC; J gene: TRBJ2-5; D gene: NA; CDR3 length: 12; V gene: TRBV9; clone size: NA
CDR3 protein: CASSLSQNEQFF; CDR3 DNA: TGTGCCAGCAGCTTAAGCCAAAATGAGCAGTTCTTC; J gene: TRBJ2-1; D gene: NA; CDR3 length: 12; V gene: TRBV7-9; clone size: NA
CDR3 protein: CASSTDEAFF; CDR3 DNA: TGTGCCAGCAGCACAGATGAAGCTTTCTTT; J gene: TRBJ1-1; D gene: NA; CDR3 length: 10; V gene: TRBV7-9; clone size: NA
CDR3 protein: CASSLISGSPNEQYF; CDR3 DNA: TGTGCCAGCAGCCTGATTAGCGGGAGCCCCAACGAGCAGTACTTC; J gene: TRBJ2-7; D gene: TRBD2; CDR3 length: 15; V gene: TRBV28; clone size: NA
CDR3 protein: CASSVDINEQFF; CDR3 DNA: TGTGCCAGCAGCGTAGATATCAATGAGCAGTTCTTC; J gene: TRBJ2-1; D gene: NA; CDR3 length: 12; V gene: TRBV9; clone size: few
CDR3 protein: CASSYSNRAEAFF; CDR3 DNA: TGTGCCAGCAGTTACTCGAACAGGGCTGAAGCTTTCTTT; J gene: TRBJ1-1; D gene: NA; CDR3 length: 13; V gene: TRBV6-5; clone size: few
CDR3 protein: CAWSRWGTMDSYTF; CDR3 DNA: TGTGCCTGGAGTCGGTGGGGGACAATGGATAGCTACACCTTC; J gene: TRBJ1-2; D gene: NA; CDR3 length: 14; V gene: TRBV30; clone size: few
CDR3 protein: CASSAPGAGGKEQFF; CDR3 DNA: TGTGCCAGCAGTGCCCCAGGAGCGGGAGGAAAAGAGCAGTTCTTC; J gene: TRBJ2-1; D gene: TRBD2; CDR3 length: 15; V gene: TRBV28; clone size: NA
CDR3 protein: CASSIGPRSNEQFF; CDR3 DNA: TGTGCCAGTAGTATAGGGCCCCGATCCAATGAGCAGTTCTTC; J gene: TRBJ2-1; D gene: NA; CDR3 length: 14; V gene: TRBV19; clone size: NA
CDR3 protein: CSGTIGYGYTF; CDR3 DNA: TGCAGTGGCACGATCGGGTATGGCTACACCTTC; J gene: TRBJ1-2; D gene: NA; CDR3 length: 11; V gene: TRBV20-1; clone size: few
CDR3 protein: CASSYGQGIYNEQFF; CDR3 DNA: TGTGCCAGCAGCTACGGACAGGGAATCTACAATGAGCAGTTCTTC; J gene: TRBJ2-1; D gene: TRBD1; CDR3 length: 15; V gene: TRBV7-3; clone size: few
CDR3 protein: CASSFTGFSYEQYF; CDR3 DNA: TGTGCCAGCAGTTTTACAGGGTTCTCCTACGAGCAGTACTTC; J gene: TRBJ2-7; D gene: NA; CDR3 length: 14; V gene: TRBV28; clone size: few
CDR3 protein: CSGRQGAYTGELFF; CDR3 DNA: TGCAGCGGCCGACAGGGTGCCTACACCGGGGAGCTGTTTTTT; J gene: TRBJ2-2; D gene: TRBD1; CDR3 length: 14; V gene: TRBV29-1; clone size: few
CDR3 protein: CASSYSPGQGQPQHF; CDR3 DNA: TGTGCCAGCAGTTACTCCCCAGGGCAGGGACAGCCCCAGCATTTT; J gene: TRBJ1-5; D gene: NA; CDR3 length: 15; V gene: TRBV6-6; clone size: NA
CDR3 protein: CASSMEVYNEQFF; CDR3 DNA: TGTGCCAGCAGTATGGAGGTCTACAATGAGCAGTTCTTC; J gene: TRBJ2-1; D gene: NA; CDR3 length: 13; V gene: TRBV7-3; clone size: few
CDR3 protein: CASSLGSRNGYTF; CDR3 DNA: TGTGCCAGCAGCTTGGGGAGTCGGAATGGCTACACCTTC; J gene: TRBJ1-2; D gene: NA; CDR3 length: 13; V gene: TRBV7-2; clone size: NA
CDR3 protein: CAWSGGLGWKAFF; CDR3 DNA: TGTGCCTGGAGTGGGGGCTTAGGGTGGAAAGCTTTCTTT; J gene: TRBJ1-1; D gene: NA; CDR3 length: 13; V gene: TRBV30; clone size: few
CDR3 protein: CASSSSGRADTQYF; CDR3 DNA: TGTGCCAGCAGCTCTAGCGGGAGGGCTGATACGCAGTATTTT; J gene: TRBJ2-3; D gene: TRBD2; CDR3 length: 14; V gene: TRBV7-9; clone size: NA
CDR3 protein: CASSLRSQQDTQYF; CDR3 DNA: TGTGCCAGCAGCTTACGGAGCCAACAAGATACGCAGTATTTT; J gene: TRBJ2-3; D gene: NA; CDR3 length: 14; V gene: TRBV7-3; clone size: few
CDR3 protein: CASSRGSGANVLTF; CDR3 DNA: TGTGCCAGCAGCAGGGGCTCTGGGGCCAACGTCCTGACTTTC; J gene: TRBJ2-6; D gene: NA; CDR3 length: 14; V gene: TRBV28; clone size: few
CDR3 protein: CASSFGLAGADTQYF; CDR3 DNA: TGTGCCAGCAGCTTCGGACTAGCGGGAGCAGATACGCAGTATTTT; J gene: TRBJ2-3; D gene: TRBD2; CDR3 length: 15; V gene: TRBV11-2; clone size: NA
CDR3 protein: CATSRQQNRRLPPLGELFF; CDR3 DNA: TGTGCCACCAGCAGGCAACAAAACCGGAGGTTACCCCCACTCGGGGAGCTGTTTTTT; J gene: TRBJ2-2; D gene: NA; CDR3 length: 19; V gene: TRBV15; clone size: NA
CDR3 protein: CASSLDGTYEQYF; CDR3 DNA: TGTGCCAGCAGCCTTGACGGGACCTACGAGCAGTACTTC; J gene: TRBJ2-7; D gene: NA; CDR3 length: 13; V gene: TRBV7-9; clone size: few
CDR3 protein: CASSHLDRAYGYTF; CDR3 DNA: TGTGCCAGCAGCCACCTGGACAGAGCCTATGGCTACACCTTC; J gene: TRBJ1-2; D gene: NA; CDR3 length: 14; V gene: TRBV14; clone size: NA
CDR3 protein: CASSLVPGAEQFF; CDR3 DNA: TGCGCCAGCAGCTTGGTTCCGGGAGCTGAGCAGTTCTTC; J gene: TRBJ2-1; D gene: NA; CDR3 length: 13; V gene: TRBV5-1; clone size: few
CDR3 protein: CASSRVAGEQETQYF; CDR3 DNA: TGTGCCAGCAGCCGCGTAGCGGGAGAGCAAGAGACCCAGTACTTC; J gene: TRBJ2-5; D gene: TRBD2; CDR3 length: 15; V gene: TRBV5-4; clone size: NA
CDR3 protein: CASSPLGTAEKLFF; CDR3 DNA: TGTGCCAGCTCACCACTCGGGACAGCTGAAAAACTGTTTTTT; J gene: TRBJ1-4; D gene: TRBD1; CDR3 length: 14; V gene: TRBV18; clone size: NA
CDR3 protein: CASSKPGQRNEQFF; CDR3 DNA: TGTGCCAGCAGTAAGCCGGGACAGCGAAATGAGCAGTTCTTC; J gene: TRBJ2-1; D gene: TRBD1; CDR3 length: 14; V gene: TRBV27; clone size: NA